This T cell receptor beta chain is from a study of OX40 agonist ivuxolimab in advanced cancers. For this clone: What it binds is unknown.

Produced via immunoSEQ multiplex PCR; TCRdb's table is partial and in-frame only. This sample carries tens of thousands of clones, about 88% of them seen once, and the ten largest clones take more than 0.25%. Whole-study findings and limits: At doses 0.1 to 3.0 mg/kg, CD4+ and CD8+ clones expanded.

This CDR3 contains 13 residues. J lost 5 bases, V lost 5 bases, and 5 bases had no gene match. From germline, CDR1 is SGHNT and CDR2 YENEEA. This clonotype was obtained from an adult with an advanced solid tumor such as melanoma, head and neck, liver or kidney cancer. The rearrangement uses TRBV11-3 and TRBJ1-1, with 7 bases lining up with TRBD1. The source was CD4+ or CD8+ T cells sorted from blood, collected in a trial of the OX40 agonist ivuxolimab. This chain's CDR3 is CASSVRQGTEAFF. CDR3 nucleotides: TGTGCCAGCAGCGTAAGACAGGGAACTGAAGCTTTCTTT.